Presented here are 15 T cell receptor beta chains from one specimen sequenced in a study of blood T cells in healthy people across ages. The second PCR ran about 6 to 12 cycles with a sample-barcoded 5' primer and J-beta primers. TCRdb re-called the 5' RACE reads with MiXCR, one entry per CDR3 protein. The sample consists of 700,000 to 900,000 distinct CDR3 sequences, roughly 24% of them appearing once. The data also belong to a second study, concerning T cells of mothers and their children.

The sequencing sample was made of blood. All receptors derive from a boy between 10 and 17 years old in good health.

This clonotype turned up a few times. The chain carries TRBV5-5 and TRBJ1-5; weak D call: TRBD1 (6 bases). The CDR3 is made up of 14 amino acids. Looked up from germline, CDR1 is SGHKS and CDR2 is YYEKEE (reference sequence). V shed 3 bases and J shed 4 bases, with 11 bases lying between them. Here the CDR3 DNA reads TGTGCCAGCAGCTCTCAACAGGGAAATCAGCCCCAGCATTTT. This sequence encodes CASSSQQGNQPQHF. Based on the CDR3 plus reference TRBV5-5 and TRBJ1-5, the full variable domain is DAGVTQSPTHLIKTRGQQVTLRCSPISGHKSVSWYQQVLGQGPQFIFQYYEKEERGRGNFPDRFSARQFPNYSSELNVNALLLGDSALYLCASSSQQGNQPQHFGDGTRLSIL.

This clonotype showed up just a few times. This chain links TRBV15 with TRBJ1-2, with unresolved D. The V gene lost 0 bases and the J gene lost 2 bases, with 19 bases spanning the gap. Germline CDR1 reads LNHNV; CDR2 reads YYDKDF (reference sequence). This CDR3 is built from 18 residues. The CDR3 loop reads CATSRDSWVRTQNYGYTF. The DNA for the CDR3 is TGTGCCACCAGCAGAGATAGCTGGGTCAGAACCCAAAACTATGGCTACACCTTC. The full variable domain, in which reference TRBV15 and TRBJ1-2 provide the parts outside the CDR3, is DAMVIQNPRYQVTQFGKPVTLSCSQTLNHNVMYWYQQKSSQAPKLLFHYYDKDFNNEADTPDNFQSRRPNTSFCFLDIRSPGLGDTAMYLCATSRDSWVRTQNYGYTFGSGTRLTVV.

This clonotype was counted between two and nine times. This rearrangement joins TRBV10-3 to TRBJ2-5, with TRBD2 matching over 7 bases. The CDR3 consists of 13 residues. Germline CDR1 reads ENHRY; CDR2 reads SYGVKD. V lost 4 bases to trimming and J lost 13 bases; unmatched junction nucleotides: 12. The CDR3 reads CAISGQSGTTWYF. CDR3 nucleotides: TGTGCCATCAGTGGCCAGTCGGGGACTACTTGGTACTTC.

This clonotype was seen repeatedly, ten times or more. The chain carries TRBV6-5 and TRBJ1-1; a weak D match, TRBD1 (5 bases). The CDR3 runs to 15 residues. Germline V gene lookup returns CDR1 MNHEY and CDR2 SVGAGI. Trimming stripped 6 bases from V and 4 bases from J, with 18 bases between. The CDR3 DNA reads TGTGCCAGCAGCCGCACGGGGGGTTCGGGCACTGAAGCTTTCTTT. Residues: CASSRTGGSGTEAFF.

The chain uses TRBV7-9 and TRBJ2-5, with TRBD2 as a possible D gene (5 bases). This CDR3 is built from 13 residues. The V and J ends lost 2 bases and 10 bases respectively, with 14 bases between them. Looked up from germline, CDR1 is SEHNR and CDR2 is FQNEAQ (reference sequence). In DNA, the CDR3 is TGTGCCAGCAGCTTACCCCTAGAAGCGGACCAGTACTTC. Translation: CASSLPLEADQYF.

The table lists this clonotype with a count of one. The J gene is TRBJ2-7, the V gene TRBV7-6; TRBD1 matches at 12 bases. The end of the DNA aligns better with TRBJ2-1, so the J call may be wrong. The length of the CDR3 is 15 residues. The V gene's germline CDR1 is SGHVS and CDR2 FNYEAQ. The DNA of the CDR3 is TGTGCCAGCAGCTGCCGGGACAGGGGGCGCAATGAGCAGTTCTTC. As protein: CASSCRDRGRNEQFF.

This clonotype turned up a few times. This rearrangement joins TRBV7-9 to TRBJ2-3; D is perhaps TRBD2 (5 bases). The CDR3 is 11 residues long. V lost 8 bases and J lost 2, with 5 bases in between. Germline loops: CDR1 SEHNR, CDR2 FQNEAQ (reference sequence). This CDR3 is CASGLTDTQYF. The DNA for the CDR3 is TGTGCCAGCGGACTCACAGATACGCAGTATTTT.

The chain joins TRBV2 to TRBJ1-1, with TRBD1 as a possible D gene (6 bases). Trimming shortened V by 10 bases and J by 3 bases, and 15 bases separated the two germline ends. This CDR3 has 13 amino acids. From germline, CDR1 is SNHLY and CDR2 FYNNEI. In nucleotides, the CDR3 is TGTGCCACCACCGACAGGCTCTACACTGAAGCTTTCTTT. Its translation: CATTDRLYTEAFF.

This clonotype was observed a single time. This chain connects TRBV5-4 to TRBJ2-3; D is possibly TRBD1 or TRBD2 (5 bases each). The V gene's germline CDR1 is SGHNT and CDR2 YYREEE (reference sequence). With 0 bases removed from V and 6 bases from J, the gap between germline ends came to 11 bases. There are 14 residues in the CDR3. CDR3 coding DNA: TGTGCCAGCAGCTTGGATAAATGGGGGGATACGCAGTATTTT. Amino acids: CASSLDKWGDTQYF. Filled out from reference TRBV5-4 and TRBJ2-3, the complete variable domain reads ETGVTQSPTHLIKTRGQQVTLRCSSQSGHNTVSWYQQALGQGPQFIFQYYREEENGRGNFPPRFSGLQFPNYSSELNVNALELDDSALYLCASSLDKWGDTQYFGPGTRLTVL.

The chain links TRBV27 to TRBJ2-4; no firm D call. Germline loops: CDR1 MNHEY, CDR2 SMNVEV (reference sequence). Trimming removed 11 bases at V and 8 bases at J, with 10 bases between. The CDR3 extends over 10 amino acids. CDR3 sequence (DNA): TGTGCCGTTCCAAACGACATTCAGTACTTC. Encoded protein: CAVPNDIQYF.

A few counts support this clonotype. The chain is built from TRBV7-9 and TRBJ1-2; 9 bases fit TRBD1. The CDR3 sequence is 18 residues long. Germline values: CDR1 SEHNR, CDR2 FQNEAQ (reference sequence). The J segment lost 4 bases and the V segment lost 5 bases, leaving 17 bases of the junction unmatched. The CDR3 spells CASSPRGQGLLDGYGYTF. The CDR3 bases are TGTGCCAGCAGCCCCAGGGGACAGGGCCTCCTGGATGGCTATGGCTACACCTTC.

The chain is built from TRBV4-1 and TRBJ1-2, with D unresolved. Germline V gene lookup returns CDR1 MGHRA and CDR2 YSYEKL. V was clipped by 0 bases and J by 1 base, with 9 bases between them. The CDR3 extends over 15 amino acids. The CDR3 DNA is TGCGCCAGCAGCCAAGAACGAGGGCATAACTATGGCTACACCTTC. This gives the protein CASSQERGHNYGYTF.

This chain joins TRBV7-8 and TRBJ1-1, with a weak D call TRBD1 (6 bases). Germline V gene lookup returns CDR1 SGHVS and CDR2 FQNEAQ. The CDR3 is 16 amino acids. V was cut by 1 base and J by 4 bases, with 16 bases left in between. The DNA of the CDR3 is TGTGCCAGCAGCTTAGTCGGCAGGGGTTTGGGCACTGAAGCTTTCTTT. Protein sequence: CASSLVGRGLGTEAFF.

The chain joins TRBV20-1 to TRBJ2-3; perhaps TRBD2 as D (5 bases). CDR1 and CDR2 (germline): DFQATT, SNEGSKA (reference sequence). The V end was cut by 7 bases, the J end by 5 bases, with 13 bases between. The CDR3 contains 12 residues. DNA of the CDR3: TGCAGTGGAGAAGGTAGCGAAGATACGCAGTATTTT. This encodes CSGEGSEDTQYF.

This clonotype was counted a few times. The rearrangement uses TRBV7-2 and TRBJ1-5; D is uncertain. This CDR3 has 13 residues. The germline V and J ends were trimmed by 2 bases and 3 bases, with 5 bases remaining between them. Germline loops: CDR1 SGHTA, CDR2 FQGNSA. This CDR3 reads CASSLWVNQPQHF. In DNA, the CDR3 is TGTGCCAGCAGCTTATGGGTCAATCAGCCCCAGCATTTT.